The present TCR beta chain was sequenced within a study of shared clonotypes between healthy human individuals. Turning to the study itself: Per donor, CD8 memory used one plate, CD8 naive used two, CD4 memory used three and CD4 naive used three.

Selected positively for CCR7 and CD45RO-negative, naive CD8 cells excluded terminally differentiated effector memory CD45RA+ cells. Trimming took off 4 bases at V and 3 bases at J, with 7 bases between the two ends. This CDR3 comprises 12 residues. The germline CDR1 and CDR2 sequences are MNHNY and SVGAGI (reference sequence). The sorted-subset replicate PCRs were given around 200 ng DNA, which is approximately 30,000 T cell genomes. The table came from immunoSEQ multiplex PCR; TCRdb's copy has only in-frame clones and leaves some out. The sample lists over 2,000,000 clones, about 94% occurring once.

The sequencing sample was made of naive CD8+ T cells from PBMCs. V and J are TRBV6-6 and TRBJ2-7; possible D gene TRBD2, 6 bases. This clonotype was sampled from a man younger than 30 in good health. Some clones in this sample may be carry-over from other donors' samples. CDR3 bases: TGTGCCAGCAGTTGGGGGGTCTACGAGCAGTACTTC. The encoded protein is CASSWGVYEQYF.